This is a list of T cell receptor beta chains from one sample in a study of T cell repertoires in cytomegalovirus infection. One entry per CDR3 protein, called by TCRdb with MiXCR from the reads. The repertoire consists of about 900,000 distinct CDR3 sequences, with approximately 31% occurring once and the leading ten covering roughly 13%. These receptors lack a known antigen. The material sequenced was cultured CD8+ T cells from PBMCs, taken from culture after CMV antigen stimulation. These TCRs come from a human donor in good health (CMV status not recorded). Some clones in this sample may be carry-over from other donors' samples. Both conserved end residues are part of each CDR3. The D gene is left open where the match is weak. Expanded clones are given a class, and other clones once, few, many or no size at all.

abundance	d_gene	v_gene	j_gene	CDR3aa	CDR3nt
few	.	TRBV28	TRBJ2-1	CASSLLEGYNEQFF	TGTGCCAGCAGTTTATTAGAAGGGTACAATGAGCAGTTCTTC
.	.	TRBV7-2	TRBJ1-6	CASSLGTHSPLHF	TGTGCCAGCAGCTTAGGTACACATTCACCCCTCCACTTT
many	.	TRBV4-1	TRBJ2-2	CASSQFPGSNTGELFF	TGCGCCAGCAGCCAATTTCCGGGCTCGAACACCGGGGAGCTGTTTTTT
.	.	TRBV9	TRBJ1-5	CASSEGRANQPQHF	TGTGCCAGCAGCGAAGGCAGGGCAAATCAGCCCCAGCATTTT
.	TRBD1	TRBV7-9	TRBJ1-1	CASSAQGGGTEAFF	TGTGCCAGCAGCGCCCAGGGGGGCGGCACTGAAGCTTTCTTT
.	.	TRBV9	TRBJ2-1	CASSDTYEQFF	TGTGCCAGCAGCGATACGTATGAGCAGTTCTTC
few	.	TRBV27	TRBJ1-1	CASSSGTSGTEAFF	TGTGCCAGCAGTTCCGGGACTTCGGGCACTGAAGCTTTCTTT
.	.	TRBV12-3/TRBV12-4	TRBJ2-3	CASSFGFYSTDTQYF	TGTGCCAGCAGTTTTGGATTCTACTCCACAGATACGCAGTATTTT
.	.	TRBV28	TRBJ1-5	CVSSFGMVGPQHF	TGTGTCAGCAGTTTCGGTATGGTAGGGCCCCAGCATTTT
.	.	TRBV12-3/TRBV12-4	TRBJ2-3	CASSPSRTQYF	TGTGCCAGCAGTCCCTCTAGGACGCAGTATTTT
many	.	TRBV19	TRBJ1-5	CASSIDLRANQPQHF	TGTGCCAGTAGTATAGATCTAAGGGCTAATCAGCCCCAGCATTTT
.	.	TRBV20-1	TRBJ2-1	CSARDRGGLSYNEQFF	TGCAGTGCTAGAGATCGAGGGGGTCTCTCCTACAATGAGCAGTTCTTC
few	.	TRBV2	TRBJ1-1	CASSDGGMLNTEAFF	TGTGCCAGCAGTGATGGGGGGATGCTGAACACTGAAGCTTTCTTT
many	.	TRBV11-3	TRBJ1-1	CASSYAGSTEAFF	TGTGCCAGCTCGTATGCGGGGAGCACTGAAGCTTTCTTT
.	TRBD2	TRBV7-6	TRBJ2-2	CASSPPGLAATGELFF	TGTGCCAGCAGCCCCCCGGGACTAGCGGCTACCGGGGAGCTGTTTTTT
.	.	TRBV6-5	TRBJ2-6	CASSYSIPQAGANVLTF	TGTGCCAGCAGTTACTCGATTCCCCAGGCTGGGGCCAACGTCCTGACTTTC
few	.	TRBV6-5	TRBJ1-2	CATAFNGGNNGYTF	TGTGCCACCGCCTTTAACGGGGGAAACAATGGCTACACCTTC
.	.	TRBV4-1	TRBJ1-5	CANSRYKGNQPQHF	TGCGCCAACAGTCGCTATAAGGGTAATCAGCCCCAGCATTTT
few	.	TRBV12-3/TRBV12-4	TRBJ1-5	CASSLTTNSINQPQHF	TGTGCCAGCAGCCTAACCACCAACAGTATCAATCAGCCCCAGCATTTT
.	.	TRBV27	TRBJ1-1	CASSLGFHTEAFF	TGTGCCAGCAGTTTAGGGTTTCACACTGAAGCTTTCTTT
.	.	TRBV10-3	TRBJ1-5	CTMRGQEDQPQHF	TGTACCATGAGGGGTCAGGAGGATCAGCCCCAGCATTTT
.	TRBD1	TRBV27	TRBJ2-4	CASSRTGYENIQYF	TGTGCCAGCAGTCGGACAGGTTACGAAAACATTCAGTACTTC
few	TRBD1	TRBV5-5	TRBJ2-7	CASTPGTGIYEQYF	TGTGCCAGCACCCCCGGGACAGGGATTTACGAGCAGTACTTC
.	TRBD1	TRBV7-6	TRBJ2-2	CASSFPLGTGVTGELFF	TGTGCCAGCAGCTTCCCCCTGGGGACAGGGGTTACCGGGGAGCTGTTTTTT
few	TRBD2	TRBV12-3/TRBV12-4	TRBJ2-5	CASQFRFGGTTTERQETQYF	TGTGCCAGCCAGTTTAGGTTCGGGGGGACCACCACCGAACGCCAAGAGACCCAGTACTTC
.	.	TRBV7-9	TRBJ1-2	CASSPLQRNYGYTF	TGTGCCAGCAGCCCCCTTCAACGGAACTATGGCTACACCTTC
.	TRBD1	TRBV7-2	TRBJ1-2	CASSPRTTGFYGYTF	TGTGCCAGCAGCCCCCGGACGACAGGGTTCTATGGCTACACCTTC
few	.	TRBV25-1	TRBJ2-2	CASSEFRDDTGELFF	TGTGCCAGCAGTGAATTTCGAGACGACACCGGGGAGCTGTTTTTT
.	.	TRBV19	TRBJ2-2	CASTWGTNTGELFF	TGTGCCAGTACGTGGGGAACCAACACCGGGGAGCTGTTTTTT
.	.	TRBV9	TRBJ2-1	CASSPTGRGGGEQFF	TGTGCCAGCAGCCCCACCGGGAGAGGGGGGGGTGAGCAGTTCTTC
.	.	TRBV7-8	TRBJ2-2	CASSFFGGELFF	TGTGCCAGCAGCTTTTTTGGCGGGGAGCTGTTTTTT
few	TRBD2	TRBV7-3	TRBJ2-1	CASSPQGGAVNEQFF	TGTGCCAGCAGCCCCCAGGGAGGGGCCGTAAATGAGCAGTTCTTC
.	.	TRBV19	TRBJ2-7	CASSPDTIQQYF	TGTGCCAGTAGCCCGGACACGATTCAGCAGTACTTC
.	.	TRBV13	TRBJ2-2	CASSQYDRSAELFF	TGTGCCAGCAGCCAATATGACAGGTCGGCGGAGCTGTTTTTT
few	.	TRBV7-8	TRBJ2-2	CASSHLGATGELFF	TGTGCCAGCAGCCATCTGGGGGCCACCGGGGAGCTGTTTTTT
few	.	TRBV19	TRBJ2-6	CASSIEDRYGANVLTF	TGTGCCAGTAGTATCGAGGACAGATATGGGGCCAACGTCCTGACTTTC
.	TRBD1	TRBV6-6	TRBJ1-2	CASSWTGGKGDYGYTF	TGTGCCAGCAGTTGGACAGGGGGCAAGGGGGACTATGGCTACACCTTC
many	.	TRBV19	TRBJ2-2	CASSILRYSNTGELFF	TGTGCCAGTAGTATCTTACGGTACTCGAACACCGGGGAGCTGTTTTTT
many	.	TRBV7-2	TRBJ1-2	CASSFIGQGLDGYTF	TGTGCCAGCAGCTTTATAGGGCAGGGGCTAGATGGCTACACCTTC
few	.	TRBV7-2	TRBJ1-1	CASSLELDMNTEAFF	TGTGCCAGCAGCTTAGAGTTGGACATGAACACTGAAGCTTTCTTT
few	.	TRBV4-1	TRBJ2-7	CASSQDPLGGLSYEQYF	TGCGCCAGCAGCCAAGATCCCCTCGGGGGCCTCTCCTACGAGCAGTACTTC
many	TRBD1	TRBV7-9	TRBJ2-2	CASSPRTGEGTGELFF	TGTGCCAGCAGCCCCCGGACAGGGGAAGGGACCGGGGAGCTGTTTTTT